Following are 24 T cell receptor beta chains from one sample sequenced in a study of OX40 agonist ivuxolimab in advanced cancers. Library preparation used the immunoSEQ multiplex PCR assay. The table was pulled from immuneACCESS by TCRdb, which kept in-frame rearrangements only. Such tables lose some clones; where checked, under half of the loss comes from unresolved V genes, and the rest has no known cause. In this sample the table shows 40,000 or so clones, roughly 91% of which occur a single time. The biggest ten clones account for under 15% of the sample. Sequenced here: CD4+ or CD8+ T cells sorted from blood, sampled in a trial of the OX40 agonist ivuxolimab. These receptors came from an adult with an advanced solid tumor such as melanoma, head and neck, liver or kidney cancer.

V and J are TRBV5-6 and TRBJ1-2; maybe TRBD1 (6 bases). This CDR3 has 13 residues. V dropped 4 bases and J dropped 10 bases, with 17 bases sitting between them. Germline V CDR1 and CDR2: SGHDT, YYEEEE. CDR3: CASSPDRGNLYTF. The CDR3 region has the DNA TGTGCCAGCAGCCCGGACAGAGGGAATCTCTACACCTTC.

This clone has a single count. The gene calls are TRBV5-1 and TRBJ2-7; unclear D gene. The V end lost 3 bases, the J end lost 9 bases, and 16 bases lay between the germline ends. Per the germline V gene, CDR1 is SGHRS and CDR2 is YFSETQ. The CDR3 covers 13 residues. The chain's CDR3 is CASSWAAHSGQYF. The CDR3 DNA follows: TGCGCCAGCAGCTGGGCAGCCCATTCAGGGCAGTACTTC.

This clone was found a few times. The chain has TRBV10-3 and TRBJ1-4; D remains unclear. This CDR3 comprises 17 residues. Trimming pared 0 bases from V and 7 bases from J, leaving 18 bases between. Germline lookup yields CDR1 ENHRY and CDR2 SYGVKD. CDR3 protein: CAISESGLWTRGEKLFF. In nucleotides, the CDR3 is TGTGCCATCAGTGAGTCAGGGCTCTGGACTCGGGGTGAAAAACTGTTTTTT.

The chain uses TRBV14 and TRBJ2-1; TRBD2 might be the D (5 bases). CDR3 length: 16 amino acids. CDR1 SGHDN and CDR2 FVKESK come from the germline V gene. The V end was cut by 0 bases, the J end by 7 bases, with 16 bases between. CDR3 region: CASSQEWGSIANEQFF. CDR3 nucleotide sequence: TGTGCCAGCAGCCAAGAATGGGGAAGTATAGCGAATGAGCAGTTCTTC. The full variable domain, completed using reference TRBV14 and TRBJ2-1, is EAGVTQFPSHSVIEKGQTVTLRCDPISGHDNLYWYRRVMGKEIKFLLHFVKESKQDESGMPNNRFLAERTGGTYSTLKVQPAELEDSGVYFCASSQEWGSIANEQFFGPGTRLTVL.

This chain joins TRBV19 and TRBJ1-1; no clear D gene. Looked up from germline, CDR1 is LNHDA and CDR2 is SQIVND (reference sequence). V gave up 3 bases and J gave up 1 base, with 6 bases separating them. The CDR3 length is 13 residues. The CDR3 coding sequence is TGTGCCAGTAGTATCGGAGGGAACACTGAAGCTTTCTTT. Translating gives CASSIGGNTEAFF.

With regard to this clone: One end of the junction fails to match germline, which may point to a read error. CDR3 residues: CASTAYGLASHEQYF. In DNA form, the CDR3 reads TGTGCCAGCACCGCTTACGGACTAGCCTCCCACGAGCAGTACTTC. This chain connects TRBV13 to TRBJ2-7, with 8 bases fitting TRBD2. The V gene's germline CDR1 is PRHDT and CDR2 FYEKMQ (reference sequence). The CDR3 extends over 15 amino acids.

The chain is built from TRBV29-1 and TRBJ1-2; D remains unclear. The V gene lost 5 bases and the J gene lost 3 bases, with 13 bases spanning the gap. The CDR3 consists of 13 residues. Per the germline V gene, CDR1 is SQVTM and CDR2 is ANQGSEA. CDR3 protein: CSVPESADYGYTF. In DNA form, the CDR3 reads TGCAGCGTTCCAGAATCGGCTGACTATGGCTACACCTTC. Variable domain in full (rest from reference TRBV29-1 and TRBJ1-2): SAVISQKPSRDICQRGTSLTIQCQVDSQVTMMFWYRQQPGQSLTLIATANQGSEATYESGFVIDKFPISRPNLTFSTLTVSNMSPEDSSIYLCSVPESADYGYTFGSGTRLTVV.

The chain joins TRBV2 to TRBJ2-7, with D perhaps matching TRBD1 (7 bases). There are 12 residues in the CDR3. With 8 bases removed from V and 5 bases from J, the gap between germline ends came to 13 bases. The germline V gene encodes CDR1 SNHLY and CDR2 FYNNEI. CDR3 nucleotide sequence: TGTGCCAGCGCCCAGGGGGGCCACGAGCAGTACTTC. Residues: CASAQGGHEQYF. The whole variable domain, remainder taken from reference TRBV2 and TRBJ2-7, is EPEVTQTPSHQVTQMGQEVILRCVPISNHLYFYWYRQILGQKVEFLVSFYNNEISEKSEIFDDQFSVERPDGSNFTLKIRSTKLEDSAMYFCASAQGGHEQYFGPGTRLTVT.

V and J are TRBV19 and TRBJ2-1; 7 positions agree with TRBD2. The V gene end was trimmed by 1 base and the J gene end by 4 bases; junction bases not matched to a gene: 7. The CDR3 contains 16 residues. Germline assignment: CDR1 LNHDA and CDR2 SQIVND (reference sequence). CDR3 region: CASSIGRGRDYNEQFF. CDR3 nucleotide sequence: TGTGCCAGTAGTATAGGGAGAGGGAGGGATTACAATGAGCAGTTCTTC.

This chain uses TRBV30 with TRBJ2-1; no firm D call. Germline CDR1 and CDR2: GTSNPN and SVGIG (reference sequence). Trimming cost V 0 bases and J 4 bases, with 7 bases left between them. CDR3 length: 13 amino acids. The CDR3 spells CAWSVLQYNEQFF. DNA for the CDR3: TGTGCCTGGAGTGTCCTTCAATACAATGAGCAGTTCTTC.

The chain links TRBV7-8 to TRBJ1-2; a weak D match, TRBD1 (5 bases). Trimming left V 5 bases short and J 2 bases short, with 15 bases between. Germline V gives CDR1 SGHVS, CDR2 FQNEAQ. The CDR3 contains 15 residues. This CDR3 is CASSPDSGTNYGYTF. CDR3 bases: TGTGCCAGCAGCCCAGATTCGGGGACGAACTATGGCTACACCTTC.

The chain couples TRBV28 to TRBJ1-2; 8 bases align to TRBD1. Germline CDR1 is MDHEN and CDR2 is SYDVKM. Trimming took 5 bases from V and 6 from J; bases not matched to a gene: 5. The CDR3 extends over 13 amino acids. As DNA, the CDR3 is TGTGCCAGCAGTCACAGGGGGTTCAATGGCTACACCTTC. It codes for CASSHRGFNGYTF.

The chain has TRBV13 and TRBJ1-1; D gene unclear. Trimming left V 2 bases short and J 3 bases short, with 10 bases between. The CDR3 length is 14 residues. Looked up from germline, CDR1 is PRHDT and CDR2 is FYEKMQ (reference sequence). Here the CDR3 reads CASSLLWMDTEAFF. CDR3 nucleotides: TGTGCCAGCAGCTTACTTTGGATGGACACTGAAGCTTTCTTT.

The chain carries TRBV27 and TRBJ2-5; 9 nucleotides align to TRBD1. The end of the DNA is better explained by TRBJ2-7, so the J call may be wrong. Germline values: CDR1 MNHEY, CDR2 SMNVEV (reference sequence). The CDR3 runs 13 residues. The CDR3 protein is CASSMTGGYEQYF. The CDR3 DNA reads TGTGCCAGCAGTATGACAGGGGGCTACGAGCAGTACTTC.

CDR3 coding DNA: TGTGCCAGCAGCCAAGTCGGGGGGCTTGGCTACACCTTC. It encodes CASSQVGGLGYTF. The gene calls are TRBV14 and TRBJ1-2, with a weak D call TRBD1 (6 bases). This CDR3 contains 13 residues. Germline V gene lookup returns CDR1 SGHDN and CDR2 FVKESK. Trimming removed 1 base at V and 7 bases at J, with 10 bases between.

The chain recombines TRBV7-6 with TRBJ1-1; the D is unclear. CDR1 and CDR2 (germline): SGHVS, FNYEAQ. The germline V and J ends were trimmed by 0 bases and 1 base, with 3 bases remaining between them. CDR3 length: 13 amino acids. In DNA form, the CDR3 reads TGTGCCAGCAGCTTAGCGTGGAACACTGAAGCTTTCTTT. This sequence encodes CASSLAWNTEAFF.

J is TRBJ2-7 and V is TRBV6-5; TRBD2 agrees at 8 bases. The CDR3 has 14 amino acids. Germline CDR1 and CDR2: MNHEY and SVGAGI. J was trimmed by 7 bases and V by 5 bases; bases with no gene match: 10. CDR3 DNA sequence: TGTGCCAGCAGTCCTTTCCGGGGGGGGCAAGAGCAGTACTTC. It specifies CASSPFRGGQEQYF.

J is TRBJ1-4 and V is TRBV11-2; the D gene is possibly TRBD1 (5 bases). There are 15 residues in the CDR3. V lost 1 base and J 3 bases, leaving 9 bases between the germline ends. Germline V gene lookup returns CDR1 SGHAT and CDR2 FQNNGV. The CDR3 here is CASSLGGTANEKLFF. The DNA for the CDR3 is TGTGCCAGCAGCTTAGGGGGCACAGCTAATGAAAAACTGTTTTTT.

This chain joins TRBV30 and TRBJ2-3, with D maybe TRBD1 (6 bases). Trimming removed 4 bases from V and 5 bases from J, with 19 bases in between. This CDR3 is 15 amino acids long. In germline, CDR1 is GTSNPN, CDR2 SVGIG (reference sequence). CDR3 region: CAWKDPPGVQDTQYF. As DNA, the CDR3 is TGTGCCTGGAAAGACCCCCCAGGGGTTCAAGATACGCAGTATTTT. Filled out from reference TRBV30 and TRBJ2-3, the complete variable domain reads SQTIHQWPATLVQPVGSPLSLECTVEGTSNPNLYWYRQAAGRGLQLLFYSVGIGQISSEVPQNLSASRPQDRQFILSSKKLLLSDSGFYLCAWKDPPGVQDTQYFGPGTRLTVL.

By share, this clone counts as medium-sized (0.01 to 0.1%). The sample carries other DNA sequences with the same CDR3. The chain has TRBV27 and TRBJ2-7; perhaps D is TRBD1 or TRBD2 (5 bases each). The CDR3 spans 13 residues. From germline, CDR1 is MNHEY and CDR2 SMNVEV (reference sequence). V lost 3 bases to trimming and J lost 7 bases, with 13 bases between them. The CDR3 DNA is TGTGCCAGCAGTTTGGGGCCCGAGGGGGAGCAGTACTTC. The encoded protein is CASSLGPEGEQYF.

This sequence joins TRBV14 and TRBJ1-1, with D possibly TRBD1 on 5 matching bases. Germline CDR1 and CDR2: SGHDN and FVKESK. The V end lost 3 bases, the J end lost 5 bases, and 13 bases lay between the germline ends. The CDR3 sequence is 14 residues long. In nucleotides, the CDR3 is TGTGCCAGCAGCCATTGGGACCGGAGGACTGAAGCTTTCTTT. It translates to CASSHWDRRTEAFF.

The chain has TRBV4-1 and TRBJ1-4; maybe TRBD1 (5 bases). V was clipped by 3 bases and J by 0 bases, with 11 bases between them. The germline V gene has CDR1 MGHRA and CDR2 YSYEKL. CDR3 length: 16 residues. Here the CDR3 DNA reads TGCGCCAGCAGCCACGGGACTCCTGCAACTAATGAAAAACTGTTTTTT. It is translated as CASSHGTPATNEKLFF.

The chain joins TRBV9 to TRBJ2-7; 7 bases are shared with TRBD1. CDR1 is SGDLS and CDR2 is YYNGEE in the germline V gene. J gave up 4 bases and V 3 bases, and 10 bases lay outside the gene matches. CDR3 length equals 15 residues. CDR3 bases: TGTGCCAGCAGCGGGGGGACAGCCTCTGGGTACGAGCAGTACTTC. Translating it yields CASSGGTASGYEQYF.

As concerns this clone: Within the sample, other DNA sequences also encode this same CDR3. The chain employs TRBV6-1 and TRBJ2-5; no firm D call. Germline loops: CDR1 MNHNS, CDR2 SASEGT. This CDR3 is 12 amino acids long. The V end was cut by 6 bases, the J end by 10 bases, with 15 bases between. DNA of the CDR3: TGTGCCAGCAGGGAGATCCTGGAAGACCAGTACTTC. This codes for CASREILEDQYF.